This passage covers 29 T cell receptor beta chains from one sample sequenced in a study of T-cell memory formation after mild COVID-19. TCRdb itself ran the 5' RACE reads through MiXCR, one entry per CDR3 protein. The table shows under 300,000 distinct CDR3 sequences, with about 16% occurring only once. Sequencing used PBMCs or a T cell subset sorted from them (not recorded which). The source is a man aged 18 to 30 who had mild COVID-19 (a few samples of this study predate the infection). Cell type and time point are not known.

This clonotype was picked up a small number of times. The chain employs TRBV15 and TRBJ1-1, with TRBD1 matching over 7 bases. The CDR3 loop spans 16 amino acids. Germline V gene sequence: CDR1 LNHNV, CDR2 YYDKDF (reference sequence). V lost 1 base, J lost 3 bases, and 8 bases stayed unmatched. CDR3 residues: CATSRGLEGAYTEAFF. CDR3 nucleotide sequence: TGTGCCACCAGCAGAGGTCTCGAGGGGGCCTACACTGAAGCTTTCTTT.

A remark on this clonotype: The junction departs from the called germline gene at one end, perhaps through a read error. CDR3 sequence (DNA): TGTGCCAGCAGTGAAGGAGGTTACCTAGGATTC. Protein sequence: CASSEGGYLGF. The V gene is TRBV25-1, the J gene TRBJ2-5; D is perhaps TRBD2 (5 bases). The CDR3 contains 11 residues. Germline lookup yields CDR1 MGHDK and CDR2 SYGVNS.

The chain has TRBV6-1 and TRBJ1-2; possible D gene TRBD1, 6 bases. The ends were cut back, 2 bases at V and 4 bases at J, with 11 bases in the middle. The CDR3 runs to 14 residues. CDR1 is MNHNS and CDR2 is SASEGT in the germline V gene. The CDR3 region has the DNA TGTGCCAGCAGTGAACTCGACAGGAGCTATGGCTACACCTTC. It encodes CASSELDRSYGYTF.

The CDR3 reads CASSHRAGGRGETQYF. In DNA form, the CDR3 reads TGCGCCAGCAGCCATCGAGCCGGGGGGAGAGGAGAGACCCAGTACTTC. V usage is TRBV4-1 and J usage is TRBJ2-5; the match to TRBD2 covers 7 bases. Germline V lookup: CDR1 MGHRA, CDR2 YSYEKL. The CDR3 is made up of 16 amino acids. V was clipped by 3 bases and J by 4 bases; unmatched bases: 11.

There are a few counts of this clonotype. This rearrangement joins TRBV18 to TRBJ2-5; TRBD1 matches at 7 bases. Per the germline V gene, CDR1 is KGHSH and CDR2 is LQKENI. The CDR3 covers 14 residues. V was pared by 4 bases and J by 1 base, with 3 bases of the junction left unmatched. The CDR3 bases are TGTGCCAGCTCACTTGACAGGGTCCAAGAGACCCAGTACTTC. Encoded protein: CASSLDRVQETQYF.

This clonotype was picked up a small number of times. The chain uses TRBV5-1 and TRBJ1-2, with D possibly TRBD1 on 6 matching bases. This CDR3 has 16 amino acids. The germline V gene encodes CDR1 SGHRS and CDR2 YFSETQ. V lost 5 bases and J lost 3, with 20 bases in between. CDR3 DNA: TGCGCCAGCAGGCACACCCCAGGGGATCGGGACTATGGCTACACCTTC. Protein product: CASRHTPGDRDYGYTF.

This chain uses TRBV12-3 or TRBV12-4 with TRBJ2-1; D unclear. V was shortened by 4 bases and J by 9 bases, with 10 bases between the two germline ends. This CDR3 is 12 amino acids long. The DNA of the CDR3 is TGTGCCAGCAGTTATCTGTTAGCTGAGCAGTTCTTC. It codes for CASSYLLAEQFF.

This clonotype came up many times. This sequence joins TRBV12-3 or TRBV12-4 and TRBJ1-6, with a tentative D call TRBD1 (5 bases). Trimming pared 7 bases from V and 6 bases from J, leaving 16 bases between. CDR3 length: 15 amino acids. CDR3 nucleotides: TGTGCCAGCAAACGCAGGGAAGTGTTTAATTCACCCCTCCACTTT. Translating it yields CASKRREVFNSPLHF.

This clonotype has more than one count but fewer than ten. The chain uses TRBV4-3 and TRBJ2-7, with 9 positions matching TRBD1. V lost 2 bases to trimming and J lost 6 bases; unmatched junction nucleotides: 5. The CDR3 is 14 amino acids. Germline V gene sequence: CDR1 LGHNA, CDR2 YSLEER. The CDR3 sequence is CASSQSLTGGEQYV. The CDR3 DNA is TGCGCCAGCAGCCAAAGTTTGACAGGGGGCGAGCAGTACGTC.

The V gene is TRBV20-1, the J gene TRBJ1-4, with a possible D match to TRBD1 (6 bases). The CDR3 has 15 residues. The V end lost 0 bases, the J end lost 3 bases, and 11 bases lay between the germline ends. Germline CDR1 is DFQATT and CDR2 is SNEGSKA (reference sequence). The CDR3 is CSARDSRGSNEKLFF. The CDR3 DNA sequence: TGCAGTGCTAGAGATAGCAGGGGATCTAATGAAAAACTGTTTTTT.

This clonotype was counted between two and nine times. The chain links TRBV29-1 to TRBJ2-1, with D possibly TRBD2 on 5 matching bases. The V and J ends lost 1 base and 6 bases respectively, with 10 bases between them. Germline lookup yields CDR1 SQVTM and CDR2 ANQGSEA. This CDR3 spans 13 amino acids. CDR3 DNA: TGCAGCGTTGAAGTACTAGGTCGCAATGAGCAGTTCTTC. Translation gives CSVEVLGRNEQFF.

The chain recombines TRBV28 with TRBJ1-4; possible D gene TRBD1, 6 bases. Germline V gene lookup returns CDR1 MDHEN and CDR2 SYDVKM. The CDR3 sequence is 15 residues long. Trimming removed 8 bases at V and 11 bases at J, with 24 bases between. The CDR3 loop reads CASQENFAQGGKLFF. CDR3 nucleotide sequence: TGTGCCAGCCAGGAGAACTTCGCACAGGGCGGGAAACTGTTTTTT.

The rearrangement links TRBV5-1 to TRBJ2-1, with D uncertain. This CDR3 has 15 amino acids. In germline, CDR1 is SGHRS, CDR2 YFSETQ. V lost 0 bases to trimming and J lost 7 bases, with 14 bases between them. The DNA for the CDR3 is TGCGCCAGCAGCTTGGTTACCGAGAACCCGAATGAGCAGTTCTTC. Translated, it gives CASSLVTENPNEQFF.

This clonotype was seen more than once but under ten times. V and J are TRBV20-1 and TRBJ1-5; possible D gene TRBD1, 6 bases. Germline V gene lookup returns CDR1 DFQATT and CDR2 SNEGSKA (reference sequence). This CDR3 has 12 amino acids. This CDR3 is CSLGGASQPQHF. The CDR3 nucleotides read TGCAGCCTCGGGGGGGCTAGTCAGCCCCAGCATTTT.

This clonotype was seen only a few times. The chain employs TRBV29-1 and TRBJ2-1; possibly TRBD2 for D (5 bases). This CDR3 region has 11 residues. Deletions cut 5 bases from V and 10 bases from J, with 12 bases between. The germline V gene encodes CDR1 SQVTM and CDR2 ANQGSEA. CDR3 sequence: CSVSPGFEQFF. The CDR3 coding sequence is TGCAGCGTTTCACCGGGGTTCGAGCAGTTCTTC.

The rearrangement links TRBV4-2 to TRBJ2-3; TRBD1 matches at 11 bases. Germline V gene sequence: CDR1 LGHNA, CDR2 YNFKEQ. With 0 bases clipped from V and 4 bases from J, the junction kept 3 bases outside the gene matches. This CDR3 comprises 16 residues. CDR3 in amino acids: CASSQEGQGGADTQYF. As DNA, the CDR3 is TGTGCCAGCAGCCAAGAGGGACAGGGGGGTGCAGATACGCAGTATTTT.

This chain uses TRBV7-8 with TRBJ1-2; maybe TRBD1 (5 bases). The CDR3 has 15 residues. Trimming removed 6 bases at V and 5 bases at J, with 19 bases between. CDR1 is SGHVS, CDR2 FQNEAQ, per germline. The CDR3 nucleotides are TGTGCCAGCAGACGAGGCAGGGTTTCCTCATATGGCTACACCTTC. Protein: CASRRGRVSSYGYTF.

This clonotype appeared a few times. In nucleotides, the CDR3 is TGCGCCAGCAGCTTGGGCCAGTTTAGCACAGATACGCAGTATTTT. It is translated as CASSLGQFSTDTQYF. The chain joins TRBV5-1 to TRBJ2-3; unclear D gene. The CDR3 loop spans 15 amino acids. Germline V gene sequence: CDR1 SGHRS, CDR2 YFSETQ. Deletions cut 0 bases from V and 0 bases from J, with 8 bases between.

This clonotype was found many times. The chain combines TRBV6-2 or TRBV6-3 with TRBJ2-3; the D gene is possibly TRBD1 (5 bases). In germline, CDR1 is MNHEY, CDR2 SVGEGT. The CDR3 loop spans 12 amino acids. V lost 2 bases to trimming and J lost 9 bases, with 9 bases between them. The CDR3, as DNA: TGTGCCAGCAGTTACAGGGGTCCAACGCAGTATTTT. This gives the protein CASSYRGPTQYF.

This clonotype was detected many times. V gene TRBV5-1 combines with J gene TRBJ2-5; D gene uncertain. The CDR3 sequence is 11 residues long. Trimming cost V 1 base and J 5 bases, with 3 bases left between them. Germline loops: CDR1 SGHRS, CDR2 YFSETQ. In nucleotides, the CDR3 is TGCGCCAGCAGCTTGAAGGAGACCCAGTACTTC. It translates to CASSLKETQYF.

The sample holds a few counts of this clonotype. The J gene is TRBJ2-7, the V gene TRBV21-1; TRBD1 is taken as the D call from the table, unchecked against the DNA. TRBV21-1 is a recognized pseudogene. This CDR3 region has 16 residues. The CDR3 loop reads CASSAIDRGSAYEQYF. The CDR3 DNA follows: TGTGCCAGCAGCGCCATCGACAGGGGATCTGCCTACGAGCAGTACTTC.

This clonotype showed up many times. This chain connects TRBV3-1 to TRBJ1-6; D gene ambiguous. From germline, CDR1 is LGHDT and CDR2 YNNKEL (reference sequence). The germline V and J ends were trimmed by 3 bases and 3 bases, with 6 bases remaining between them. CDR3 length: 14 amino acids. The chain's CDR3 is CASSHAGYNSPLHF. In DNA, the CDR3 is TGTGCCAGCAGCCATGCGGGCTATAATTCACCCCTCCACTTT.

The chain uses TRBV5-1 and TRBJ2-5; D uncertain. The germline gives CDR1 SGHRS, CDR2 YFSETQ. The CDR3 is made up of 14 amino acids. Trimming left V 4 bases short and J 1 base short, with 11 bases between. The CDR3 spells CASSPTVIQETQYF. DNA of the CDR3: TGCGCCAGCAGCCCCACCGTTATCCAAGAGACCCAGTACTTC.

J is TRBJ1-5 and V is TRBV7-9; 7 bases are shared with TRBD1. V was pared by 0 bases and J by 9 bases, with 8 bases of the junction left unmatched. This CDR3 is 15 amino acids long. The germline gives CDR1 SEHNR, CDR2 FQNEAQ (reference sequence). As DNA, the CDR3 is TGTGCCAGCAGCTTAGCAGGGGACAGCAATGGGCCCCAGCATTTT. Translating it yields CASSLAGDSNGPQHF. The full variable domain, in which reference TRBV7-9 and TRBJ1-5 provide the parts outside the CDR3, is DTGVSQNPRHKITKRGQNVTFRCDPISEHNRLYWYRQTLGQGPEFLTYFQNEAQLEKSRLLSDRFSAERPKGSFSTLEIQRTEQGDSAMYLCASSLAGDSNGPQHFGDGTRLSIL.

This clonotype has at least ten counts. This chain links TRBV15 with TRBJ2-1; no definite D call. In germline, CDR1 is LNHNV, CDR2 YYDKDF (reference sequence). This CDR3 is 13 amino acids long. The V end was cut by 5 bases, the J end by 8 bases, with 13 bases between. CDR3 in amino acids: CATSPEQYHEQFF. The CDR3 region has the DNA TGTGCCACCAGCCCCGAACAATATCATGAGCAGTTCTTC.

The chain uses TRBV11-2 and TRBJ2-2, with D possibly being TRBD1 (6 bases). The CDR3 loop spans 16 amino acids. Germline V gene lookup returns CDR1 SGHAT and CDR2 FQNNGV. V was trimmed by 4 bases and J by 0 bases, leaving 12 bases between them. CDR3 sequence reads: CASSSIRGPNTGELFF. DNA of the CDR3: TGTGCCAGCAGCTCGATCAGGGGCCCGAACACCGGGGAGCTGTTTTTT.

This clonotype occurred a few times. The chain couples TRBV5-6 to TRBJ2-1, with 10 bases matching TRBD2. Germline-derived CDR1 and CDR2 are SGHDT and YYEEEE. V shed 1 base, J shed 2 bases, and the junction held 12 bases outside the gene matches. The CDR3 covers 19 residues. CDR3 coding DNA: TGTGCCAGCAGCTTGTCGAGCGGGGGGGCCGTATTCCCCTACAATGAGCAGTTCTTC. It encodes CASSLSSGGAVFPYNEQFF.

This clonotype occurred once. V is TRBV24-1 and J is TRBJ2-3; tentatively, D is TRBD1 or TRBD2 (5 bases each). Germline V gene data show CDR1 as KGHDR and CDR2 as SFDVKD. The CDR3 runs 12 residues. Trimming cost V 9 bases and J 7 bases, with 13 bases left between them. CDR3 bases: TGTGCCACCCGAGGGGTAAGCCATACGCAGTATTTT. Its translation: CATRGVSHTQYF.

A few counts support this clonotype. CDR3 bases: TGTGCCAGCAGCTCGACTAGCGGGGGGGCCGGAGATACGCAGTATTTT. Its translation is CASSSTSGGAGDTQYF. J is TRBJ2-3 and V is TRBV7-3; the match to TRBD2 covers 14 bases. V lost 4 bases and J lost 5; bases outside the gene matches: 5. There are 16 residues in the CDR3. Germline V gene sequence: CDR1 SGHTA, CDR2 FQGTGA.